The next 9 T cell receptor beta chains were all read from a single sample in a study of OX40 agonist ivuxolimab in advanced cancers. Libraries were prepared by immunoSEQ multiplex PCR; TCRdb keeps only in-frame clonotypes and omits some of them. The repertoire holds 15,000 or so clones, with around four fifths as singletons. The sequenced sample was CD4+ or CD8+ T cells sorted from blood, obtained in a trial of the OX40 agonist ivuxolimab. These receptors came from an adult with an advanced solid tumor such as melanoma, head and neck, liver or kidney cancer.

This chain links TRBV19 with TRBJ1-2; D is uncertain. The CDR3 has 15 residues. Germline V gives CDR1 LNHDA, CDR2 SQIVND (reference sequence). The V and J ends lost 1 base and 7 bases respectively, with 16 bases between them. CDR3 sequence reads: CASSIGTPGNGGYTF. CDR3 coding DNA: TGTGCCAGTAGTATAGGCACTCCCGGGAATGGTGGCTACACCTTC.

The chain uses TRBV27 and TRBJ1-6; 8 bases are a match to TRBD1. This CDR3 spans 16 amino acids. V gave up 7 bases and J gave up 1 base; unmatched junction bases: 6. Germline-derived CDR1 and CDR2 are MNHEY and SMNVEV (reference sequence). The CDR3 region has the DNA TGTGCCAGCAACCCGACAGGGGCTTCCTATAATTCACCCCTCCACTTT. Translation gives CASNPTGASYNSPLHF.

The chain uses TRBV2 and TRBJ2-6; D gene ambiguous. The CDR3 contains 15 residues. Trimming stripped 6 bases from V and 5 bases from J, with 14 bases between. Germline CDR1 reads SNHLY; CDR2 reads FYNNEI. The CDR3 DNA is TGTGCCAGCAGACCGATACAAAGTCGGGCCAACGTCCTGACTTTC. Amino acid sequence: CASRPIQSRANVLTF.

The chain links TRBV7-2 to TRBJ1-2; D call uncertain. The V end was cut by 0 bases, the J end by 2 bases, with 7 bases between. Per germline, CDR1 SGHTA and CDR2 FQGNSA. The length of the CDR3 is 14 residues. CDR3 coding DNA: TGTGCCAGCAGCTTAGCGTCGGACAACTATGGCTACACCTTC. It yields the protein CASSLASDNYGYTF.

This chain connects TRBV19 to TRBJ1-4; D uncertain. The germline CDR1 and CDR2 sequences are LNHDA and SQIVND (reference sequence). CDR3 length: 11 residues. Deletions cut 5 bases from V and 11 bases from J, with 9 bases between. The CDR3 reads CASSPSGKLFF. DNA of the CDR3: TGTGCCAGTAGTCCGAGCGGGAAACTGTTTTTT.

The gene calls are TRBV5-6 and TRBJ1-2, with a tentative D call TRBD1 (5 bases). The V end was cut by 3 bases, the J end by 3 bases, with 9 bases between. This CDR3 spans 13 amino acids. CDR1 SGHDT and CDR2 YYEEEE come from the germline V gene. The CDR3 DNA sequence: TGTGCCAGCAGCTATCAGGGTGACTATGGCTACACCTTC. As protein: CASSYQGDYGYTF.

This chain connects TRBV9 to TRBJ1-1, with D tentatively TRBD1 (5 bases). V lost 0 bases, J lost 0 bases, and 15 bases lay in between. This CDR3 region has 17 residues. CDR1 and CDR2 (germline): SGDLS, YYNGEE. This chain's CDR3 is CASSVVEQGQVNTEAFF. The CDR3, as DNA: TGTGCCAGCAGCGTAGTGGAGCAGGGCCAAGTGAACACTGAAGCTTTCTTT. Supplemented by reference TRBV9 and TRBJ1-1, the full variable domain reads DSGVTQTPKHLITATGQRVTLRCSPRSGDLSVYWYQQSLDQGLQFLIQYYNGEERAKGNILERFSAQQFPDLHSELNLSSLELGDSALYFCASSVVEQGQVNTEAFFGQGTRLTVV.

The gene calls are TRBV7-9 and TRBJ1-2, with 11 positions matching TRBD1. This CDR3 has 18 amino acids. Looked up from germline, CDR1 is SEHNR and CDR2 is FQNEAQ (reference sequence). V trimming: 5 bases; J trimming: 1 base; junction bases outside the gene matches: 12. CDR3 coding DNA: TGTGCCAGCAGCCTCCCTAGGACAGGGGGCTTCCTTAACTATGGCTACACCTTC. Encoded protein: CASSLPRTGGFLNYGYTF.

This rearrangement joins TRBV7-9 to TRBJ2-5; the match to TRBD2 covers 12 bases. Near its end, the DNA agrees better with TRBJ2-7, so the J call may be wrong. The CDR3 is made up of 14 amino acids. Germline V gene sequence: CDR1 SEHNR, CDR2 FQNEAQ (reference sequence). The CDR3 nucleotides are TGTGCCAGCAGCCCGACTAGCGGGAGCTACGAGCAGTACTTC. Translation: CASSPTSGSYEQYF.